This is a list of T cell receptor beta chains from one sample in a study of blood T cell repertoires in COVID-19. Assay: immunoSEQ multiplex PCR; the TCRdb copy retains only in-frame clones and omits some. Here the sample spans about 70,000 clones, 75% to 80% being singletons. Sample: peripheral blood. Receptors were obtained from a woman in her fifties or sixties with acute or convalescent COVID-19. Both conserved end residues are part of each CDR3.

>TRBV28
CASSRRQHNQPQHF
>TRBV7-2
CASSPGDRGNYGYTF
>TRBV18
CASSPGTGTDTQYF
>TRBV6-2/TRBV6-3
CASSYSIQVPPYEQYF
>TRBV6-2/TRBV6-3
CASSYSSLRQGYGYTF
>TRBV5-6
CASNRDRAYEQYF
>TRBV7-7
CASSPRPSGGPNTGELFF
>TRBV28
CASTSFKRQYF
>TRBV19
CASSFRQGDRPPYGYTF
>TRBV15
CATSRDRVVNYGYTF
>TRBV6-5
CASSYDGEETEAFF
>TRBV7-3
CASSYTGAYGYTF
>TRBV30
CAWKAGNYEQYF
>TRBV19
CASSTYRADEQFF
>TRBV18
CASSPPRGTSAETQYF
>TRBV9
CASSADRTGLSPLHF
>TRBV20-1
CRIVTGYGYTF
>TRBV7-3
CASSLSGGNEQYF
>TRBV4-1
CASSLGQGIVTQYF
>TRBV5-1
CASRVSLPSPLHF
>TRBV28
CASSPPGGLAGGQGEQYF
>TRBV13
CASTRRTSGIGELFF
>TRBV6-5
CASSSLGPSYNEQFF
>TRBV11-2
CASSLEMRGAANEQFF
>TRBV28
CASSFAPNRDPTSPLHF
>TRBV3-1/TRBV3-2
CASSQDGRRGEKLFF
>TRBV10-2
CASSAPTSAEAFF
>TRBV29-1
CSAAKDREGFGYTF
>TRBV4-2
CASSSTSGGTDTQYF
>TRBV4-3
CASSQDSRDTDTQYF
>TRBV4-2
CASSQITGAPEAFF
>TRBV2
CASRATLDRGFRNEQFF
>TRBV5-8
CASSQVGGTEAFF
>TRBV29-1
CSVEDQRTASRDYGYTF
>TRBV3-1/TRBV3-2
CASSSLRQDNSPLHF
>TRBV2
CASSEDGRQGYGYTF
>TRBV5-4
CASSLSKRTDTQYF
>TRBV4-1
CASSQEGATGNTIYF
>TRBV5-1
CASSLETGQPGNTIYF
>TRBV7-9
CASSLGGMSFEGYTF
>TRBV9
CASSVGGGGAWDTQYF
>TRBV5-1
CASSLGQINQPQHF
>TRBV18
CASSREISSGNTIYF
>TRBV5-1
CASSPGTPGNTIYF
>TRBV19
CASSILSDSPLHF
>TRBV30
CAHSGGPGNIQYF
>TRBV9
CASKSGGGNTIYF
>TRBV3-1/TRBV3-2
CASSQRVGAGAHYEQYF
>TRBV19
CASSISSMGSGELFF
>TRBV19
CASSNQRAGVNTGELFF
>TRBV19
CASSWTGYNEQFF
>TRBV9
CASSVDDSSYNSPLHF
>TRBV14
CASSPSGGAQNEQFF
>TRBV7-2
CASSLTGVISGNTIYF
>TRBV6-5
CASSNRGGGDTQYF